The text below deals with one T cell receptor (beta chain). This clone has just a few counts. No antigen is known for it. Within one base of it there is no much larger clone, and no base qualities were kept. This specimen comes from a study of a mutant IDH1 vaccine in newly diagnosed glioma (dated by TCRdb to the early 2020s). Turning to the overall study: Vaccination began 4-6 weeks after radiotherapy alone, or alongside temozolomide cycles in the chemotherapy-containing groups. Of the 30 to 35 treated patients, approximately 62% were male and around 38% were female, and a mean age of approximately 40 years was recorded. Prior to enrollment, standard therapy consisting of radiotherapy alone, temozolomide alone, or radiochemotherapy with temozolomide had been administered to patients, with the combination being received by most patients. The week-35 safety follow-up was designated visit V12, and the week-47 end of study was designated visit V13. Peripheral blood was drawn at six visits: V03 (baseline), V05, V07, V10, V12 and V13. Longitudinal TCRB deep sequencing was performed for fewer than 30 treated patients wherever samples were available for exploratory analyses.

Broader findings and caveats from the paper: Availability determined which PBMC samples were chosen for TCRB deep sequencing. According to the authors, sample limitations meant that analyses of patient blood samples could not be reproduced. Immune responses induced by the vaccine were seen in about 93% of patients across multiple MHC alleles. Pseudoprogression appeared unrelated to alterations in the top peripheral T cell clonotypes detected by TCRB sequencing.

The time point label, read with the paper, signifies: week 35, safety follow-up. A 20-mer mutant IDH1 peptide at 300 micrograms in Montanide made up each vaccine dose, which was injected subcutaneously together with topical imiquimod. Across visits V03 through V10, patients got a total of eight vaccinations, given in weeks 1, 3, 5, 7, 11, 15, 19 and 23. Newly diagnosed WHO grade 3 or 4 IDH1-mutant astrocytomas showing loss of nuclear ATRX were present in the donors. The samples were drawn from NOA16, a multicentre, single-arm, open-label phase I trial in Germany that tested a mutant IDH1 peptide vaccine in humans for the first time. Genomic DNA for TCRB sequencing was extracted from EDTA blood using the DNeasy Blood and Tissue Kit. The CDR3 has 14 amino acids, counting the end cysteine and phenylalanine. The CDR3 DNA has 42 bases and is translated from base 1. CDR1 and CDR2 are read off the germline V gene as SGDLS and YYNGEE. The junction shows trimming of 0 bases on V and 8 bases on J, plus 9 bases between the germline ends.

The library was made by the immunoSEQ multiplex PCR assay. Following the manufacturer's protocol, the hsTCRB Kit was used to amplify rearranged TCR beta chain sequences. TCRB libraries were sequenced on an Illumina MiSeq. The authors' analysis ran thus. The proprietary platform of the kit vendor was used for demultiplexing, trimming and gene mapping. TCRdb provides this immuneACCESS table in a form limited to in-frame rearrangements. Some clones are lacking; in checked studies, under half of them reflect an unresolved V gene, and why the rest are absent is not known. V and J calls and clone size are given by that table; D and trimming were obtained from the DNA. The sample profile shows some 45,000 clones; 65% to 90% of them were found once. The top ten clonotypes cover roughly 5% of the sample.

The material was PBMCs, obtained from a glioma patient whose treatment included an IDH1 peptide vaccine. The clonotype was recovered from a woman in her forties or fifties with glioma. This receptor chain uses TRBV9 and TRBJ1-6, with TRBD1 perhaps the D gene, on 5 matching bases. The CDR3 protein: CASSVGRGDSPLHF. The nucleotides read TGTGCCAGCAGCGTAGGGCGGGGGGATTCACCCCTCCACTTT.